The present entry profiles one T cell receptor beta chain with its context. The V gene lost 3 bases and the J gene lost 7 bases, with 13 bases spanning the gap. This CDR3 is built from 13 residues. Germline lookup yields CDR1 DFQATT and CDR2 SNEGSKA (reference sequence). Authors' data handling: Reference gene primer amplification in the assay estimated nucleated cell counts. TCRdb's table, derived via immunoSEQ multiplex PCR, lists solely in-frame clones and lacks some. From that table come the V and J calls and clone size; the DNA was used to work out D and trimming. Of around 100,000 clones listed, roughly 80% are singletons. This record belongs to a study of blood T cell repertoires in COVID-19. Across the study: COVID-19 samples collected from the United States, Italy and Spain covered acute and convalescent phases. In each case, the material was cDNA or gDNA derived from T cells, B-cell-depleted T cells, or PBMCs.

Sample: peripheral blood. The chain uses TRBV20-1 and TRBJ2-1; possible D gene TRBD1, 5 bases. The sequence was obtained from a woman in her 70s with acute or convalescent COVID-19. The CDR3 nucleotides are TGCAGTGCTAGTCTTCCAGGGATAAATGAGCAGTTCTTC. Translation: CSASLPGINEQFF.